Listed below are T cell receptor beta chains from one sample, sequenced in a study of T cell responses to AZD1222 COVID-19 vaccine. Sequencing used immunoSEQ multiplex PCR; TCRdb keeps in-frame clones, though not all of them. The repertoire has 120,000 to 150,000 clones, under 95% of them found once; the top ten carry around 5.4%. The specimen was peripheral blood, collected on day 0 of AZD1222 vaccination. Every receptor here comes from an adult in good health. CDR3s include the opening cysteine and the closing phenylalanine or tryptophan. The D gene is left open where the match is weak. Expanded clones get a size class; other rows say once, few or many, or leave the size out.

v_call	j_call	clone_size	d_call	cdr3_aa	cdr3_nt
TRBV6-7	TRBJ2-4	NA	NA	CASMMTASSKNIQYF	TGTGCCAGCATGATGACAGCAAGTTCCAAAAACATTCAGTACTTC
TRBV18	TRBJ2-7	NA	NA	CASSPRLDHEQYF	TGTGCCAGCTCACCCCGACTAGACCACGAGCAGTACTTC
TRBV6-2/TRBV6-3	TRBJ1-5	NA	NA	CASSYVIPRDSNQPQHF	TGTGCCAGCAGTTACGTCATACCTAGGGATAGCAATCAGCCCCAGCATTTT
TRBV5-8	TRBJ1-2	once	NA	CASSLERGFDYGYTF	TGTGCCAGCAGCTTGGAAAGGGGATTCGACTATGGCTACACCTTC
TRBV18	TRBJ2-5	NA	NA	CASSTTSETQYF	TGTGCCAGCTCAACCACCTCAGAGACCCAGTACTTC
TRBV27	TRBJ1-1	once	TRBD1	CASSLWGQGGTEAFF	TGTGCCAGCAGTTTATGGGGACAGGGGGGCACTGAAGCTTTCTTT
TRBV6-6	TRBJ1-5	few	TRBD1	CASSPTRTGSRYQPQHF	TGTGCCAGCAGTCCAACACGGACAGGCAGCCGCTATCAGCCCCAGCATTTT
TRBV11-2	TRBJ1-1	NA	NA	CASSTQGNTEAFF	TGTGCCAGCAGCACACAGGGTAACACTGAAGCTTTCTTT
TRBV30	TRBJ1-1	NA	NA	CAWRVRGRTEAFF	TGTGCCTGGAGGGTGCGGGGAAGGACTGAAGCTTTCTTT
TRBV6-4	TRBJ2-1	NA	TRBD2	CASSDSQTGREVGEQFF	TGTGCCAGCAGTGACTCTCAAACGGGGCGGGAGGTTGGTGAGCAGTTCTTC
TRBV7-9	TRBJ1-1	NA	NA	CASSLSRKSEAFF	TGTGCCAGCAGCTTAAGTCGCAAAAGTGAAGCTTTCTTT
TRBV28	TRBJ1-2	NA	NA	CASSPHYGYTF	TGTGCCAGCAGCCCCCATTATGGCTACACCTTC
TRBV11-1	TRBJ1-3	NA	NA	CASSRTAGNTIYF	TGTGCCAGCAGCCGGACAGCCGGAAACACCATATATTTT
TRBV24-1	TRBJ2-2	NA	TRBD2	CATSAGGAVGELFF	TGTGCCACCAGTGCCGGGGGGGCGGTCGGGGAGCTGTTTTTT
TRBV6-5	TRBJ1-2	NA	TRBD1	CASSRDRGPVEGYTF	TGTGCCAGCAGTAGGGACAGGGGGCCCGTAGAGGGCTACACCTTC
TRBV27	TRBJ2-7	NA	NA	CASSPAGQFYEQYF	TGTGCCAGCAGTCCAGCGGGACAGTTCTACGAGCAGTACTTC
TRBV10-3	TRBJ2-7	NA	TRBD2	CAISELGGSYEQYF	TGTGCCATCAGTGAGCTGGGAGGGTCCTACGAGCAGTACTTC
TRBV2	TRBJ1-6	NA	NA	CASHGTITSPLHF	TGTGCCAGCCACGGGACAATCACTTCACCCCTCCACTTT
TRBV7-9	TRBJ2-1	NA	NA	CASSSTTGTQFF	TGTGCCAGCAGTTCTACTACCGGGACGCAGTTCTTC
TRBV18	TRBJ1-2	once	NA	CASSPGVNYGYTF	TGTGCCAGCTCACCAGGGGTTAACTATGGCTACACCTTC
TRBV15	TRBJ1-6	NA	NA	CATTPGGNYNSPLHF	TGTGCCACCACTCCGGGGGGAAACTATAATTCACCCCTCCACTTT
TRBV28	TRBJ2-7	once	NA	CASSAVREEQYF	TGTGCCAGCAGTGCGGTAAGGGAGGAGCAGTACTTC
TRBV7-9	TRBJ2-7	NA	TRBD1	CASSSGTGVYEQYF	TGTGCCAGCAGCTCCGGTACAGGGGTCTACGAGCAGTACTTC
TRBV24-1	TRBJ2-7	NA	NA	CATSDPGVPYEQYF	TGTGCCACCAGTGATCCCGGGGTCCCCTACGAGCAGTACTTC
TRBV5-1	TRBJ2-3	NA	TRBD1	CASSAGQGAPDTQYF	TGCGCCAGCAGCGCAGGACAGGGGGCTCCAGATACGCAGTATTTT
TRBV11-2	TRBJ2-1	NA	TRBD2	CASSLVWGRAGGRNEQFF	TGTGCCAGCAGCTTAGTCTGGGGTAGAGCGGGAGGGAGGAATGAGCAGTTCTTC
TRBV6-5	TRBJ2-3	NA	NA	CASSYGPDTQYF	TGTGCCAGCAGTTACGGCCCAGATACGCAGTATTTT
TRBV11-1	TRBJ2-7	NA	NA	CASSPRGSIVYEQYF	TGTGCCAGCAGCCCCCGAGGATCGATCGTCTACGAGCAGTACTTC
TRBV28	TRBJ2-5	NA	TRBD1	CASSRGQLRETQYF	TGTGCCAGCAGTAGGGGACAGCTTAGAGAGACCCAGTACTTC
TRBV12-3/TRBV12-4	TRBJ2-7	NA	NA	CASSSVLLREQYF	TGTGCCAGCAGTTCCGTCCTCCTGAGGGAGCAGTACTTC
TRBV6-2/TRBV6-3	TRBJ2-3	few	TRBD1	CASSSPRQGRDTQYF	TGTGCCAGCAGTTCCCCACGACAGGGTAGAGATACGCAGTATTTT
TRBV21-1	TRBJ1-1	NA	NA	CASSKVNGTGVFGTEAFF	TGTGCCAGCAGCAAAGTCAATGGGACAGGGGTTTTCGGCACTGAAGCTTTCTTT
TRBV9	TRBJ1-4	NA	TRBD1	CASSVNPRGGNEKLFF	TGTGCCAGCAGCGTAAACCCCAGGGGGGGTAATGAAAAACTGTTTTTT
TRBV2	TRBJ1-5	NA	NA	CASSEDTAGNQPQHF	TGTGCCAGCAGTGAAGACACCGCGGGCAATCAGCCCCAGCATTTT
TRBV7-9	TRBJ2-1	NA	NA	CASSEVGSYNEQFF	TGTGCCAGCAGCGAAGTGGGCTCCTACAATGAGCAGTTCTTC
TRBV2	TRBJ2-2	NA	NA	CASSGTGELFF	TGTGCCAGCAGTGGGACCGGGGAGCTGTTTTTT
TRBV5-6	TRBJ1-5	NA	NA	CASSWAWTPGNQPQHF	TGTGCCAGCAGCTGGGCATGGACACCGGGGAATCAGCCCCAGCATTTT
TRBV28	TRBJ2-4	NA	TRBD1	CASSLRDRGLAKNIQYF	TGTGCCAGCAGTTTGAGGGACAGGGGTCTAGCCAAAAACATTCAGTACTTC
TRBV6-1	TRBJ1-4	NA	NA	CASSEAGHGEVGGTNEKLFF	TGTGCCAGCAGTGAAGCGGGGCACGGTGAGGTCGGCGGAACTAATGAAAAACTGTTTTTT
TRBV7-2	TRBJ2-2	NA	TRBD2	CASSSQGGDTGELFF	TGTGCCAGCAGCTCCCAGGGAGGGGACACCGGGGAGCTGTTTTTT
TRBV4-3	TRBJ2-3	NA	TRBD1	CASSQGPTGAVGTQYF	TGCGCCAGCAGCCAAGGTCCGACAGGGGCAGTGGGTACGCAGTATTTT
TRBV24-1	TRBJ2-2	few	NA	CATSEAGQRNGELFF	TGTGCCACCAGTGAGGCGGGACAGCGGAACGGGGAGCTGTTTTTT
TRBV27	TRBJ2-6	NA	NA	CASRGGSSGANVLTF	TGTGCCAGCAGGGGGGGCTCCTCTGGGGCCAACGTCCTGACTTTC
TRBV28	TRBJ2-1	NA	TRBD2	CASSPGGPGTSGRLGYNEQFF	TGTGCCAGCAGCCCAGGGGGCCCCGGGACTAGCGGGAGGCTGGGCTACAATGAGCAGTTCTTC
TRBV5-5	TRBJ1-4	NA	TRBD1	CASSQGQVATNEKLFF	TGTGCCAGCAGCCAGGGACAGGTCGCAACTAATGAAAAACTGTTTTTT
TRBV28	TRBJ1-3	once	NA	CASSFTSGNTIYF	TGTGCCAGCAGTTTTACATCTGGAAACACCATATATTTT
TRBV6-2/TRBV6-3	TRBJ1-1	NA	NA	CASSSWPREGAFF	TGTGCCAGCAGCTCCTGGCCCAGGGAAGGAGCTTTCTTT
TRBV5-1	TRBJ2-1	NA	NA	CASSTYRDTSYNEQFF	TGCGCCAGCAGCACCTACAGGGACACCTCCTACAATGAGCAGTTCTTC
TRBV19	TRBJ2-3	NA	TRBD2	CASSIQVASGRALDTQYF	TGTGCCAGTAGTATTCAAGTCGCTAGCGGGAGGGCCCTAGATACGCAGTATTTT
TRBV7-9	TRBJ2-2	NA	NA	CASSSPTGPNTGELFF	TGTGCCAGCAGCTCCCCGACAGGCCCGAACACCGGGGAGCTGTTTTTT
TRBV24-1	TRBJ2-3	NA	TRBD1	CATSDRQGVADTQYF	TGTGCCACCAGTGATCGACAGGGGGTCGCAGATACGCAGTATTTT
TRBV3-1/TRBV3-2	TRBJ1-1	NA	NA	CASSQAGKPEAFF	TGTGCCAGCAGCCAAGCCGGGAAACCTGAAGCTTTCTTT
TRBV4-3	TRBJ1-2	NA	NA	CASSQGSRPDGYTF	TGCGCCAGCAGCCAAGGAAGCAGGCCAGACGGCTACACCTTC
TRBV28	TRBJ2-7	NA	TRBD2	CASSAGNSGTSIYEQYF	TGTGCCAGCAGCGCGGGAAATTCCGGGACTAGCATCTACGAGCAGTACTTC
TRBV7-9	TRBJ2-1	NA	TRBD1	CASVTGGRSAYNEQFF	TGTGCCAGCGTGACAGGGGGGCGGTCGGCCTACAATGAGCAGTTCTTC
TRBV10-3	TRBJ2-5	NA	TRBD2	CAISEGSGRVPETQYF	TGTGCCATCAGTGAAGGTAGCGGGAGGGTCCCGGAGACCCAGTACTTC
TRBV5-6	TRBJ2-7	NA	NA	CASSPTGGTPYEQYF	TGTGCCAGCAGCCCCACCGGGGGAACCCCCTACGAGCAGTACTTC
TRBV7-2	TRBJ2-1	NA	TRBD2	CASSSLAGAGEQFF	TGTGCCAGCAGCTCACTAGCGGGAGCGGGTGAGCAGTTCTTC
TRBV9	TRBJ2-4	NA	TRBD1	CASSVGWDSSLAKNIQYF	TGTGCCAGCAGCGTAGGGTGGGACAGCTCGTTAGCCAAAAACATTCAGTACTTC
TRBV6-1	TRBJ2-7	NA	TRBD1	CASSEGPGQGAYEQYF	TGTGCCAGCAGTGAAGGACCCGGACAGGGGGCATACGAGCAGTACTTC